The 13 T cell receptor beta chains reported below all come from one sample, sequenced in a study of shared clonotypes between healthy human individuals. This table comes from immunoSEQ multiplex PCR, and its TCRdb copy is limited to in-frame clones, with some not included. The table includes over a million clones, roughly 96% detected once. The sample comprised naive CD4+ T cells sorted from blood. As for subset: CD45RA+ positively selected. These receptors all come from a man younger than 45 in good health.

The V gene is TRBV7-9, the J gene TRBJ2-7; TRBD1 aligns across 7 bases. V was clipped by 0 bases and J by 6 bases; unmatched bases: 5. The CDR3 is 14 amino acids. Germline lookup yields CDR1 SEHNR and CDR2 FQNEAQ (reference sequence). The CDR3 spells CASSLAPRGIEQYF. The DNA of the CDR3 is TGTGCCAGCAGCTTAGCTCCCAGGGGGATCGAGCAGTACTTC.

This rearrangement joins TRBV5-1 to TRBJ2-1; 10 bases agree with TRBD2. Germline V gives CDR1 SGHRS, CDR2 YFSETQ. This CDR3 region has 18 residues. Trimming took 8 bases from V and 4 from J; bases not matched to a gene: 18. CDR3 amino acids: CASQLPKLLAGKYNEQFF. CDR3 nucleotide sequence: TGCGCCAGTCAGCTCCCGAAACTACTAGCGGGAAAATACAATGAGCAGTTCTTC.

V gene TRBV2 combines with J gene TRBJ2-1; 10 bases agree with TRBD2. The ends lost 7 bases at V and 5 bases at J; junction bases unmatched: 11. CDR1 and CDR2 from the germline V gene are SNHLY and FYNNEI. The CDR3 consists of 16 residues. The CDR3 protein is CASTASGSYTHNEQFF. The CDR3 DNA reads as TGTGCCAGCACGGCTAGCGGGAGTTACACACACAATGAGCAGTTCTTC.

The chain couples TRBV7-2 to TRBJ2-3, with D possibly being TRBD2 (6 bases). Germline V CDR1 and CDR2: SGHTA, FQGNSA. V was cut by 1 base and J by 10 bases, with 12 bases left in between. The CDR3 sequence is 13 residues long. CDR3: CASSLEGTGAQYF. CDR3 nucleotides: TGTGCCAGCAGCTTAGAAGGAACGGGGGCGCAGTATTTT.

CDR3 nucleotide sequence: TGTGCCAGCAGTGAATTCAGGGGGGAGGGGGAGACCCAGTACTTC. It is translated as CASSEFRGEGETQYF. This rearrangement joins TRBV25-1 to TRBJ2-5; perhaps D is TRBD1 or TRBD2 (7 bases each). Germline V CDR1 and CDR2: MGHDK, SYGVNS. The CDR3 contains 15 residues. The V end was cut by 1 base, the J end by 5 bases, with 14 bases between.

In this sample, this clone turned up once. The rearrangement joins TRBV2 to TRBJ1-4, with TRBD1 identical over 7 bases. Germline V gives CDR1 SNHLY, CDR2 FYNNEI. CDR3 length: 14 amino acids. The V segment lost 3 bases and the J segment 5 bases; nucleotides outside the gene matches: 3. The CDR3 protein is CASSDVTGNEKLFF. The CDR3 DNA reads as TGTGCCAGCAGTGACGTGACAGGGAATGAAAAACTGTTTTTT. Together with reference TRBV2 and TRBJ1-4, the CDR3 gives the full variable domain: EPEVTQTPSHQVTQMGQEVILRCVPISNHLYFYWYRQILGQKVEFLVSFYNNEISEKSEIFDDQFSVERPDGSNFTLKIRSTKLEDSAMYFCASSDVTGNEKLFFGSGTQLSVL.

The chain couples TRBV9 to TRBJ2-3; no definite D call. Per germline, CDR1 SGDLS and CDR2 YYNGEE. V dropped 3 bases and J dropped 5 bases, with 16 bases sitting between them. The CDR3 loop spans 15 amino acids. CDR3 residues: CASSAVGSRVDTQYF. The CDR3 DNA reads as TGTGCCAGCAGCGCGGTGGGGTCCCGAGTAGATACGCAGTATTTT.

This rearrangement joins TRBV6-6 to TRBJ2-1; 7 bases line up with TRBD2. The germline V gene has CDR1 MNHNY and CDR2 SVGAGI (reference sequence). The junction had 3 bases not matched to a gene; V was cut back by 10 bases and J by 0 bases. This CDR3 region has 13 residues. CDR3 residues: CATRGSSYNEQFF. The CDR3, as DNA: TGTGCCACCCGCGGGAGCTCCTACAATGAGCAGTTCTTC.

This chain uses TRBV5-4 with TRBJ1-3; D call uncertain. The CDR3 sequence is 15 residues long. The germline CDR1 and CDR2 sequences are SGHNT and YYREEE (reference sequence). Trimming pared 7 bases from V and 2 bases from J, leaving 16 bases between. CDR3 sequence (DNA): TGTGCCAGCTGGGGAGGGAGCTACCCTGGAAACACCATATATTTT. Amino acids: CASWGGSYPGNTIYF.

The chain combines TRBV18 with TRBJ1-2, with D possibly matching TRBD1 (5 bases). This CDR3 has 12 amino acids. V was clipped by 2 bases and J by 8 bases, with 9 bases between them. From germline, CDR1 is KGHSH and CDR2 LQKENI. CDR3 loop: CASSPAGAGYTF. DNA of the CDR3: TGTGCCAGCTCACCAGCCGGGGCCGGCTACACCTTC. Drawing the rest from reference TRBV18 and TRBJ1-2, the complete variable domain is NAGVMQNPRHLVRRRGQEARLRCSPMKGHSHVYWYRQLPEEGLKFMVYLQKENIIDESGMPKERFSAEFPKEGPSILRIQQVVRGDSAAYFCASSPAGAGYTFGSGTRLTVV.

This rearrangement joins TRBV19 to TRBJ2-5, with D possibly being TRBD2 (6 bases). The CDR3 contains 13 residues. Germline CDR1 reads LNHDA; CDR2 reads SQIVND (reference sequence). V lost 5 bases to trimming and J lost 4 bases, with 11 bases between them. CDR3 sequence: CASSPRDGETQYF. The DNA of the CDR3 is TGTGCCAGTAGTCCGCGGGATGGAGAGACCCAGTACTTC.

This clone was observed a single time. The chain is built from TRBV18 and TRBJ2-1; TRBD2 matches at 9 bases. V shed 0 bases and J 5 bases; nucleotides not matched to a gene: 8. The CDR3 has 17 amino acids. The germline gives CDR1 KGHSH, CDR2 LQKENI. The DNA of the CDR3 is TGTGCCAGCTCACCACCCTTAGCGGGGGCCAGGAACAATGAGCAGTTCTTC. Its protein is CASSPPLAGARNNEQFF.

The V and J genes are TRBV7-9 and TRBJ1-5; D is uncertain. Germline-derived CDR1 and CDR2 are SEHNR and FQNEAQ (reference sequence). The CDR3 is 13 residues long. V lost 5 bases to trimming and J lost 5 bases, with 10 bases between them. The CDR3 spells CASSHDGYQPQHF. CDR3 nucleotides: TGTGCCAGCAGCCACGACGGGTATCAGCCCCAGCATTTT.